This TCR beta chain derives from a study of blood T cells in healthy people across ages. A sample-barcoded 5' primer and a J-beta primer mix were used in a second PCR of about 6 to 11 cycles. TCRdb reanalysed the 5' RACE reads using MiXCR and keeps one entry per CDR3 protein. The sample shows about 560,000 distinct CDR3 sequences, around a quarter of them seen only once. Study-wide results and caveats: Age brought a roughly linear fall in TCR beta diversity measured per million T cells. It was held that the diversity estimates obtained from one million T cells were underestimates. Long-lived donors carried more naive CD4+ cells and greater diversity than aged donors.

A word on this clonotype: Its antigen is as yet unknown.

V lost 4 bases to trimming and J lost 10 bases, with 13 bases between them. The germline CDR1 and CDR2 sequences are GTSNPN and SVGIG (reference sequence). The CDR3 sequence is 11 residues long. These data are also associated with another study on T cells of mothers and their children. That work adds: Versus unrelated pairs, overlap was slightly higher in related mother-child pairs, without reaching significance.

This TCR derives from a boy younger than 10 in good health. The rearrangement uses TRBV30 and TRBJ1-1; D is uncertain. The specimen was blood. CDR3: CAWISLGRAFF. In DNA form, the CDR3 reads TGTGCCTGGATTTCTCTAGGACGAGCTTTCTTT.